The 32 T cell receptor beta chains below all came from one sample that was sequenced in a study of T cell repertoires in cytomegalovirus infection. TCRdb reprocessed the reads with MiXCR, giving one entry per CDR3 protein. Of fewer than 550,000 distinct CDR3 sequences listed, over 9% were seen once; the top ten hold roughly a tenth. The specimen was PBMCs. These receptors originate from a human donor in good health (CMV status not recorded). Some clones in this sample may be carry-over from other donors' samples.

This clonotype was seen only a few times. This rearrangement joins TRBV10-3 to TRBJ2-1; D gene ambiguous. Trimming shortened V by 4 bases and J by 2 bases, and 15 bases separated the two germline ends. The CDR3 contains 16 residues. Germline lookup yields CDR1 ENHRY and CDR2 SYGVKD. The DNA for the CDR3 is TGTGCCATCAGTGGATTACCCGTAGAGACCTACAATGAGCAGTTCTTC. Translated: CAISGLPVETYNEQFF.

This clonotype came up a few times. This chain uses TRBV20-1 with TRBJ2-7; D is ambiguous. The V end was cut by 7 bases, the J end by 7 bases, with 11 bases between. Germline V gives CDR1 DFQATT, CDR2 SNEGSKA (reference sequence). This CDR3 region has 10 residues. The CDR3 bases are TGCAGTGTCGAGGCCATAGAGCAGTACTTC. It encodes CSVEAIEQYF.

This clonotype was seen more than once but under ten times. V and J are TRBV4-1 and TRBJ2-1; 9 bases are a match to TRBD2. CDR3 length equals 17 residues. Germline V gene data show CDR1 as MGHRA and CDR2 as YSYEKL. V lost 0 bases and J lost 5; bases outside the gene matches: 8. CDR3 DNA sequence: TGCGCCAGCAGCCAAGAACCTAGCGGGGCAGAGGACAATGAGCAGTTCTTC. Protein product: CASSQEPSGAEDNEQFF.

The V gene is TRBV29-1, the J gene TRBJ1-2; 7 nucleotides agree with TRBD1. The CDR3 loop spans 17 amino acids. V lost 3 bases and J lost 4; bases outside the gene matches: 17. Germline V gene data show CDR1 as SQVTM and CDR2 as ANQGSEA. The CDR3: CSVEGQGEYSTFYGYTF. The CDR3 nucleotides are TGCAGCGTTGAGGGGCAGGGGGAATACTCGACCTTCTATGGCTACACCTTC.

CDR3 sequence (DNA): TGTGCCAGCAGCCGAGGGGGGGGGGGGTTCAATGAGCAGTTCTTC. Translation gives CASSRGGGGFNEQFF. The rearrangement joins TRBV27 to TRBJ2-1; tentative D call: TRBD2 (7 bases). The V end was cut by 6 bases, the J end by 6 bases, with 18 bases between. The CDR3 length is 15 residues. CDR1 and CDR2 (germline): MNHEY, SMNVEV (reference sequence).

This clonotype was counted at least ten times. The rearrangement joins TRBV7-8 to TRBJ2-1; 7 nucleotides line up with TRBD1. The junction had 8 bases not matched to a gene; V was cut back by 2 bases and J by 1 base. Germline V gives CDR1 SGHVS, CDR2 FQNEAQ. There are 17 residues in the CDR3. CDR3 residues: CASSLHRGFESYNEQFF. The CDR3 coding sequence is TGTGCCAGCAGCTTACACAGGGGTTTTGAGTCCTACAATGAGCAGTTCTTC.

This clonotype was counted many times. The chain couples TRBV7-8 to TRBJ1-6; weak D call: TRBD1 (6 bases). The CDR3 has 16 amino acids. CDR1 and CDR2 (germline): SGHVS, FQNEAQ. Trimming stripped 5 bases from V and 9 bases from J, with 20 bases between. As DNA, the CDR3 is TGTGCCAGCAGCCCTCGGGCCGGGACAATGGGTTCACCCCTCCACTTT. Its protein is CASSPRAGTMGSPLHF.

This clonotype was recorded at least ten times. The chain links TRBV7-8 to TRBJ2-3; tentative D call: TRBD2 (7 bases). CDR1 is SGHVS and CDR2 is FQNEAQ in the germline V gene. The CDR3 totals 15 residues. The germline V and J ends were trimmed by 2 bases and 3 bases, with 12 bases remaining between them. CDR3 in amino acids: CASSLRGRGTDTQYF. The CDR3 DNA reads TGTGCCAGCAGCTTACGAGGGAGGGGGACAGATACGCAGTATTTT.

The rearrangement links TRBV27 to TRBJ2-7; a weak D match, TRBD1 (6 bases). The CDR3 has 18 amino acids. Deletions cut 5 bases from V and 3 bases from J, with 26 bases between. Germline-derived CDR1 and CDR2 are MNHEY and SMNVEV (reference sequence). In DNA, the CDR3 is TGTGCCAGCAGTACAAACAGAACCCCCGGGATAGGGGGCTACGAGCAGTACTTC. The encoded protein is CASSTNRTPGIGGYEQYF.

This clonotype was detected only a few times. The J gene is TRBJ2-3, the V gene TRBV3-1; the D gene is possibly TRBD2 (5 bases). Germline V gene data show CDR1 as LGHDT and CDR2 as YNNKEL (reference sequence). The CDR3 sequence is 17 residues long. V was pared by 2 bases and J by 0 bases, with 15 bases between. CDR3 in amino acids: CASSQSGTRSSTDTQYF. As DNA, the CDR3 is TGTGCCAGCAGCCAAAGCGGAACTAGATCTAGCACAGATACGCAGTATTTT.

The sample holds many counts of this clonotype. The genes are TRBV7-9 and TRBJ1-4; D might be TRBD1 (5 bases). Germline V lookup: CDR1 SEHNR, CDR2 FQNEAQ (reference sequence). V was trimmed by 5 bases and J by 8 bases, leaving 15 bases between them. CDR3 length equals 14 residues. The CDR3 sequence is CASSPGAQEEKLFF. As DNA, the CDR3 is TGTGCCAGCAGCCCCGGGGCCCAAGAGGAAAAACTGTTTTTT.

This clonotype has ten or more counts. V is TRBV4-1 and J is TRBJ2-4, with D perhaps TRBD1 (5 bases). Germline V gives CDR1 MGHRA, CDR2 YSYEKL. CDR3 length: 19 amino acids. The germline V and J ends were trimmed by 0 bases and 0 bases, with 18 bases remaining between them. The CDR3 nucleotides read TGCGCCAGCAGCCAAGATACAGGTGGCCTTTTATTAGCCAAAAACATTCAGTACTTC. It codes for CASSQDTGGLLLAKNIQYF.

The chain links TRBV29-1 to TRBJ2-3; D remains ambiguous. Germline loops: CDR1 SQVTM, CDR2 ANQGSEA. There are 12 residues in the CDR3. V lost 4 bases and J lost 6, with 11 bases in between. This CDR3 is CSVGARRDTQYF. The CDR3 DNA sequence: TGCAGCGTTGGGGCCCGTAGGGATACGCAGTATTTT.

This clonotype occurred many times. The chain links TRBV7-9 to TRBJ2-2, with 9 nucleotides matching TRBD1. The CDR3 has 16 residues. Germline V gene data show CDR1 as SEHNR and CDR2 as FQNEAQ (reference sequence). V was pared by 6 bases and J by 1 base, with 6 bases of the junction left unmatched. CDR3 nucleotides: TGTGCCAGCAGTTCGACAGGGGGTTGGAACACCGGGGAGCTGTTTTTT. Translation: CASSSTGGWNTGELFF.

This clonotype was counted at least ten times. The chain is built from TRBV6-1 and TRBJ2-5, with a possible D match to TRBD1 (5 bases). The CDR3 extends over 15 amino acids. V gave up 6 bases and J gave up 5 bases, with 19 bases separating them. The V gene's germline CDR1 is MNHNS and CDR2 SASEGT. DNA of the CDR3: TGTGCCAGCAGCCTCTCAGGGAAGGGTGACGAGACCCAGTACTTC. Its protein product is CASSLSGKGDETQYF.

This clonotype was picked up many times. The chain combines TRBV12-3 or TRBV12-4 with TRBJ2-4; tentatively, D is TRBD2 (5 bases). The germline V and J ends were trimmed by 5 bases and 9 bases, with 14 bases remaining between them. The CDR3 has 13 residues. CDR3 protein: CASSLTTRGIQYF. The CDR3 nucleotides read TGTGCCAGCAGTCTAACTACTAGAGGCATTCAGTACTTC.

This clonotype occurred many times. The chain carries TRBV2 and TRBJ1-2, with D hard to call. The CDR3 extends over 14 amino acids. Between the trimmed V and J ends, which lost 4 bases and 2 bases, there was a span of 11 bases. The germline V gene encodes CDR1 SNHLY and CDR2 FYNNEI. The DNA for the CDR3 is TGTGCCAGCAGTGCGGGTTTTTTCAACTATGGCTACACCTTC. It specifies CASSAGFFNYGYTF.

This clonotype was counted many times. The chain couples TRBV19 to TRBJ1-3; D is undetermined. The germline V gene encodes CDR1 LNHDA and CDR2 SQIVND (reference sequence). V shed 3 bases and J shed 4 bases, with 22 bases lying between them. There are 18 residues in the CDR3. The CDR3 region is CASSIGPGRQATGNTIYF. As DNA, the CDR3 is TGTGCCAGTAGTATTGGCCCTGGGAGACAAGCTACCGGAAACACCATATATTTT.

This clonotype appeared a few times. The chain uses TRBV7-9 and TRBJ2-2; TRBD1 is a possible D gene (5 bases). Germline V gene data show CDR1 as SEHNR and CDR2 as FQNEAQ (reference sequence). This CDR3 spans 16 amino acids. Trimming cost V 2 bases and J 3 bases, with 13 bases left between them. Written as DNA, the CDR3 is TGTGCCAGCAGCTTACCTAGGGCAGGGCACACCGGGGAGCTGTTTTTT. As protein: CASSLPRAGHTGELFF.

This sequence joins TRBV9 and TRBJ2-7, with D hard to call. V gave up 0 bases and J gave up 0 bases, with 10 bases separating them. The CDR3 totals 15 residues. The germline gives CDR1 SGDLS, CDR2 YYNGEE. In nucleotides, the CDR3 is TGTGCCAGCAGCGTAGCTGTGGGCAGCTCCTACGAGCAGTACTTC. It translates to CASSVAVGSSYEQYF. The whole variable domain, remainder taken from reference TRBV9 and TRBJ2-7, is DSGVTQTPKHLITATGQRVTLRCSPRSGDLSVYWYQQSLDQGLQFLIQYYNGEERAKGNILERFSAQQFPDLHSELNLSSLELGDSALYFCASSVAVGSSYEQYFGPGTRLTVT.

The rearrangement links TRBV20-1 to TRBJ1-2, with no clear D. V was trimmed by 6 bases and J by 4 bases, leaving 12 bases between them. CDR1 is DFQATT and CDR2 is SNEGSKA in the germline V gene (reference sequence). The CDR3 is 12 residues long. The CDR3 nucleotides are TGCAGTGCGACCCGGGGTGGCTATGGCTACACCTTC. It is translated as CSATRGGYGYTF.

This chain connects TRBV4-1 to TRBJ1-2; D perhaps matches TRBD1 (6 bases). The length of the CDR3 is 15 residues. V dropped 6 bases and J dropped 4 bases, with 18 bases sitting between them. Germline CDR1 is MGHRA and CDR2 is YSYEKL. Here the CDR3 reads CASRPIGGPLYGYTF. CDR3 sequence (DNA): TGCGCCAGCAGGCCCATCGGGGGCCCACTCTATGGCTACACCTTC.

To note about this clonotype: A much larger clone lies one base from this, so it may be a read error. This chain uses TRBV6-6 with TRBJ2-1, with a possible D match to TRBD2 (5 bases). The germline CDR1 and CDR2 sequences are MNHNY and SVGAGI (reference sequence). The CDR3 is 15 residues long. CDR3 in DNA: TGTGCCAGCAGTTACCCTAGCCCCACCCCGAACGAGCAGCTCTTC. Protein sequence: CASSYPSPTPNEQLF.

There are many counts of this clonotype. The rearrangement uses TRBV7-9 and TRBJ2-7, with 9 positions matching TRBD1. The V segment lost 11 bases and the J segment 6 bases; nucleotides outside the gene matches: 17. The CDR3 has 15 residues. CDR1 and CDR2 (germline): SEHNR, FQNEAQ (reference sequence). CDR3 nucleotides: TGTGCCCCACCCGATCCGGGACAGGGTAGTCTCGAGCAGTACTTC. Translation: CAPPDPGQGSLEQYF.

The chain employs TRBV20-1 and TRBJ1-6; D is unclear. V was clipped by 3 bases and J by 4 bases, with 19 bases between them. The CDR3 extends over 17 amino acids. Germline assignment: CDR1 DFQATT and CDR2 SNEGSKA (reference sequence). In DNA form, the CDR3 reads TGCAGTGCTAGTAATTCGTGGGCCGGAGGGTATAATTCACCCCTCCACTTT. This codes for CSASNSWAGGYNSPLHF.

V and J are TRBV30 and TRBJ2-7; 7 nucleotides align to TRBD1. Looked up from germline, CDR1 is GTSNPN and CDR2 is SVGIG (reference sequence). The V segment lost 5 bases and the J segment 0 bases; nucleotides outside the gene matches: 7. CDR3 length: 14 amino acids. CDR3 nucleotides: TGTGCCTGGGCCCGGGACAGCTCCTCCTACGAGCAGTACTTC. Its protein product is CAWARDSSSYEQYF.

This clonotype was observed at least ten times. The CDR3 here is CASSLLPYEQYF. In DNA, the CDR3 is TGTGCCAGCTCACTCCTTCCCTACGAGCAGTACTTC. The chain carries TRBV5-6 and TRBJ2-7, with D hard to call. The CDR3 has 12 amino acids. The V end lost 7 bases, the J end lost 2 bases, and 10 bases lay between the germline ends. Germline V CDR1 and CDR2: SGHDT, YYEEEE.

The chain has TRBV12-3 or TRBV12-4 and TRBJ2-7; TRBD2 matches 7 bases. CDR3 size: 13 residues. The ends lost 3 bases at V and 5 bases at J; junction bases unmatched: 4. CDR3 in DNA: TGTGCCAGCAGTTTGCGGGGGATACACGAGCAGTACTTC. This translates into CASSLRGIHEQYF.

The gene calls are TRBV28 and TRBJ2-7, with 8 bases fitting TRBD2. This CDR3 is built from 14 residues. Germline loops: CDR1 MDHEN, CDR2 SYDVKM. The trim removed 3 bases at V and 7 bases at J, leaving 8 bases unmatched. CDR3 nucleotides: TGTGCCAGCAGTTTGCTCGGGGGGGCCTGGGAGCAGTACTTC. Amino acid sequence: CASSLLGGAWEQYF.

This sequence joins TRBV19 and TRBJ1-1, with D possibly being TRBD1 (5 bases). The V and J ends lost 7 bases and 4 bases respectively, with 22 bases between them. The CDR3 spans 16 residues. Germline V lookup: CDR1 LNHDA, CDR2 SQIVND (reference sequence). In DNA, the CDR3 is TGTGCCAGTAACGACCGGGGGGGGTTCCCGGCCACTGAAGCTTTCTTT. Protein product: CASNDRGGFPATEAFF.

This clonotype was recorded many times. For the CDR3, the DNA is TGTGCCAGCAGTCCCGGGGGGAGCCCGATCGAGCAGTACTTC. Translated: CASSPGGSPIEQYF. V is TRBV12-3 or TRBV12-4 and J is TRBJ2-7, with TRBD2 identical over 7 bases. The J segment lost 6 bases and the V segment lost 5 bases, leaving 10 bases of the junction unmatched. CDR3 size: 14 residues.

In this sample, this clonotype turned up many times. The rearrangement uses TRBV11-2 and TRBJ1-5, with D possibly being TRBD1 (6 bases). This CDR3 has 15 amino acids. Germline lookup yields CDR1 SGHAT and CDR2 FQNNGV. V was trimmed by 3 bases and J by 4 bases, leaving 13 bases between them. The CDR3 loop is CASSFSGGPNQPQHF. The CDR3 nucleotides read TGTGCCAGCAGCTTCTCGGGGGGCCCGAATCAGCCCCAGCATTTT.